This T cell receptor beta chain was observed in a study of T cells in Graves' hyperthyroidism and ophthalmopathy. Exclusion of patients followed from uncontrolled infection, other autoimmune disease, pregnancy or lactation. CDR1 is MNHNS and CDR2 is SASEGT in the germline V gene. This CDR3 is 14 amino acids long. V lost 11 bases, J lost 4 bases, and 7 bases stayed unmatched. Regions amplified from RNA transcripts were the TCR beta CDR3 regions. The HTBI set primed first-round TCR CDR3 RT-PCR. A single record per CDR3 protein comes from TCRdb applying MiXCR to the multiplex PCR reads. The sample consists of about 640,000 distinct CDR3 sequences, less than 25% of them appearing once.

Material for sequencing was blood. The sequence was obtained from a man aged 30 to 45 with Graves' ophthalmopathy. V and J are TRBV6-1 and TRBJ1-6, with 8 bases fitting TRBD1. CDR3 in DNA: TGTGCCCTAGGAGGGGACAGGTATAATTCACCCCTCCACTTT. Protein product: CALGGDRYNSPLHF.